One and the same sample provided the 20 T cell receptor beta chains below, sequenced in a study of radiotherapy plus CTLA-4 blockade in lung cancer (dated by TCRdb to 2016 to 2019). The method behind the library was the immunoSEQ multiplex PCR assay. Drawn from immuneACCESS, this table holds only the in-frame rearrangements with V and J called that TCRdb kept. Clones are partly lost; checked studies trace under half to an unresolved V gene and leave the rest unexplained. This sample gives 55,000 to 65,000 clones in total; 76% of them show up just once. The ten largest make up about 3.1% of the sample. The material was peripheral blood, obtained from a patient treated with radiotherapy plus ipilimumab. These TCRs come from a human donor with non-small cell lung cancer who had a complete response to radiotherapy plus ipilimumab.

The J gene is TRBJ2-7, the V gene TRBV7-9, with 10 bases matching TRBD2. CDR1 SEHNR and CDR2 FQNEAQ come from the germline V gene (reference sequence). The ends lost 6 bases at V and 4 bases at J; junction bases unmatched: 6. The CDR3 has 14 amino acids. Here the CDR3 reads CASSLAGVEYEQYF. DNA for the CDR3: TGTGCCAGCAGTCTAGCGGGGGTTGAGTACGAGCAGTACTTC. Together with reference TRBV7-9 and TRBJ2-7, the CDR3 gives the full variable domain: DTGVSQNPRHKITKRGQNVTFRCDPISEHNRLYWYRQTLGQGPEFLTYFQNEAQLEKSRLLSDRFSAERPKGSFSTLEIQRTEQGDSAMYLCASSLAGVEYEQYFGPGTRLTVT.

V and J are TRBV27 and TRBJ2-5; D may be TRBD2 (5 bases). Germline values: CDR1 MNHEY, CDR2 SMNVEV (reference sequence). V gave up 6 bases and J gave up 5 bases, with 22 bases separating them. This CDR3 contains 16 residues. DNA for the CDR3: TGTGCCAGCAGCCCCTCCCCCCGAGGATCGGGGGAGACCCAGTACTTC. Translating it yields CASSPSPRGSGETQYF.

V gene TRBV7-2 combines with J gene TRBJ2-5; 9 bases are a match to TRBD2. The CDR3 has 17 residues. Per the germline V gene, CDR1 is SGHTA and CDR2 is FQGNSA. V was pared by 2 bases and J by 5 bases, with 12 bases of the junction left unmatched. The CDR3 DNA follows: TGTGCCAGCAGCTTAATGGGTGGCGGGGGGGCCGAGGAGACCCAGTACTTC. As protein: CASSLMGGGGAEETQYF. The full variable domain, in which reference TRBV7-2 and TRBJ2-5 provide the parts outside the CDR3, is GAGVSQSPSNKVTEKGKDVELRCDPISGHTALYWYRQSLGQGLEFLIYFQGNSAPDKSGLPSDRFSAERTGGSVSTLTIQRTQQEDSAVYLCASSLMGGGGAEETQYFGPGTRLLVL.

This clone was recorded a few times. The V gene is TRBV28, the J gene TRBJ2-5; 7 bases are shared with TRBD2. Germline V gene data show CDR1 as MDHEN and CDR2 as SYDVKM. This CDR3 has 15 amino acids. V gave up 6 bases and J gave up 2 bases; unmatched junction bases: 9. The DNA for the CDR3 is TGTGCCAGCAGACTACCACTAGCGCCACAAGAGACCCAGTACTTC. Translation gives CASRLPLAPQETQYF.

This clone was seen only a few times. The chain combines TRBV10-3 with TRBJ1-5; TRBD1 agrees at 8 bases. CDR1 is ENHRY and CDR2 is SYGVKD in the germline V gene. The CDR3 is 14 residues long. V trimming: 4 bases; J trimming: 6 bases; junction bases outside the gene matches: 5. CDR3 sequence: CAISGGQGGQPQHF. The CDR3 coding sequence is TGTGCCATCAGTGGAGGACAGGGCGGTCAGCCCCAGCATTTT.

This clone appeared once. The CDR3 sequence is CSVGSFRGPGANVLTF. For the CDR3, the DNA is TGCAGCGTTGGATCTTTTAGGGGGCCTGGGGCCAACGTCCTGACTTTC. The chain is built from TRBV29-1 and TRBJ2-6; 7 nucleotides align to TRBD1. V trimming: 4 bases; J trimming: 2 bases; junction bases outside the gene matches: 8. CDR3 length: 16 residues. Per germline, CDR1 SQVTM and CDR2 ANQGSEA.

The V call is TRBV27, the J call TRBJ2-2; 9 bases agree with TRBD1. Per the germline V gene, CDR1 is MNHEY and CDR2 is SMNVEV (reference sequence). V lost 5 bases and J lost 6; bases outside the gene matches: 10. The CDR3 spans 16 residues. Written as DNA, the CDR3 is TGTGCCAGCAGTCAAAAGTCCCGGGACAGGGCCGGGGAGCTGTTTTTT. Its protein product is CASSQKSRDRAGELFF.

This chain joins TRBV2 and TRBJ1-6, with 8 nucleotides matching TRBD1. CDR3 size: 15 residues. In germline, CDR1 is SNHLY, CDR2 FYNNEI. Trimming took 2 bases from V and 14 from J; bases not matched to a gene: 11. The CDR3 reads CASSELGQGLGTLHF. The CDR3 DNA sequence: TGTGCCAGCAGTGAACTAGGACAGGGCCTTGGGACCCTCCACTTT.

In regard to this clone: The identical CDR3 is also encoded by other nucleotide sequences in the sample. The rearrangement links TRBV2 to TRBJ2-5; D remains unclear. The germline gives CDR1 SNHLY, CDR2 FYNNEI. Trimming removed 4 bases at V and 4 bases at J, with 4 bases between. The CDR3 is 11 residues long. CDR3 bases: TGTGCCAGCAGTGTCAGAGAGACCCAGTACTTC. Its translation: CASSVRETQYF.

DNA for the CDR3: TGTGCCAGCAGGGTTGGGGCGTTATCTGGAAACACCATATATTTT. Its protein is CASRVGALSGNTIYF. This chain links TRBV6-5 with TRBJ1-3; D perhaps matches TRBD1 (5 bases). CDR1 and CDR2 from the germline V gene are MNHEY and SVGAGI. This CDR3 has 15 residues. The V and J ends lost 6 bases and 1 base respectively, with 13 bases between them.

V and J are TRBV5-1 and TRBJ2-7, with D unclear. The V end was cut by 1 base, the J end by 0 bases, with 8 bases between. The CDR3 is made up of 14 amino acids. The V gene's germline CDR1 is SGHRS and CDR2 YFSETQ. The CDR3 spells CASSLWSGSYEQYF. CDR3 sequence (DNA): TGCGCCAGCAGCTTGTGGTCAGGCTCCTACGAGCAGTACTTC.

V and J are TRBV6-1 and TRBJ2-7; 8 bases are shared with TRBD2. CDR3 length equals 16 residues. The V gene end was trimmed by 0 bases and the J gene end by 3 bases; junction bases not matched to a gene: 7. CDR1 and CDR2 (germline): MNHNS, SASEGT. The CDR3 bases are TGTGCCAGCAGTGAAGCGGAGGGGACTAGGGTCTACGAGCAGTACTTC. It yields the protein CASSEAEGTRVYEQYF.

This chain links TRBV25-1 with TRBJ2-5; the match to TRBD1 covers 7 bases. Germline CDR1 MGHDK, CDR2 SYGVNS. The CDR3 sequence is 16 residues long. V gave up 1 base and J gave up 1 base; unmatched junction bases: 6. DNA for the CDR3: TGTGCCAGCAGTGAATTGTCCGGGACAGCCCAAGAGACCCAGTACTTC. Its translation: CASSELSGTAQETQYF.

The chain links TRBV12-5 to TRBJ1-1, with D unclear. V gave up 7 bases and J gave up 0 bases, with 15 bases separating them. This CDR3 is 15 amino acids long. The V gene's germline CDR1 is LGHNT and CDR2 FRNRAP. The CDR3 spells CASAYNGLVNTEAFF. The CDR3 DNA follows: TGTGCTAGTGCCTACAACGGACTGGTGAACACTGAAGCTTTCTTT.

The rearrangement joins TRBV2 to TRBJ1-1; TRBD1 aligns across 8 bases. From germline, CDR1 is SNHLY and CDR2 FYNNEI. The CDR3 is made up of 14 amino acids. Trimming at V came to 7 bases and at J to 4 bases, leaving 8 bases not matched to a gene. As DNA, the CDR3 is TGTGCCAGCAAATCCCAGGGGGCGAGCACTGAAGCTTTCTTT. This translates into CASKSQGASTEAFF.

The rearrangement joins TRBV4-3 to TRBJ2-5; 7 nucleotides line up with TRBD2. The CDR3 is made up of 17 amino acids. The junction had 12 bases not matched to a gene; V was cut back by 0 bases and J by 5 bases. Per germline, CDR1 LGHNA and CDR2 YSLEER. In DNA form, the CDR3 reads TGCGCCAGCAGCCAAGATCACATGGCGCAGGGAGGGGAGACCCAGTACTTC. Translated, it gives CASSQDHMAQGGETQYF.

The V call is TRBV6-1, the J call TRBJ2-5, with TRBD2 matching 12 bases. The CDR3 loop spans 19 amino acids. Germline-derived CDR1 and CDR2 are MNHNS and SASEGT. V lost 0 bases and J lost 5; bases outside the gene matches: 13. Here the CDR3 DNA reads TGTGCCAGCAGTGAAGCTGAGACTAGCGGGGGAAAAGGTGGGGAGACCCAGTACTTC. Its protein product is CASSEAETSGGKGGETQYF.

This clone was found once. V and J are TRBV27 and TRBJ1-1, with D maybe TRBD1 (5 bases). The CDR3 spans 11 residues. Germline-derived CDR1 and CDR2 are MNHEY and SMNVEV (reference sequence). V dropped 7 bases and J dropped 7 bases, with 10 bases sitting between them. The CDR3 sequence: CASTQGLEAFF. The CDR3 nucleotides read TGTGCCAGCACTCAGGGACTTGAAGCTTTCTTT.

DNA of the CDR3: TGCAGCGTTGATGCCGGACAGGGTACGTACTTC. This sequence encodes CSVDAGQGTYF. This sequence joins TRBV29-1 and TRBJ2-7, with 8 nucleotides matching TRBD1. Germline V gene data show CDR1 as SQVTM and CDR2 as ANQGSEA. J was trimmed by 12 bases and V by 3 bases; bases with no gene match: 7. The CDR3 consists of 11 residues.

The CDR3 loop reads CASSSGGPTYNEQFF. The CDR3 DNA sequence: TGTGCCAGCAGCTCAGGCGGGCCCACCTACAATGAGCAGTTCTTC. This rearrangement joins TRBV7-2 to TRBJ2-1, with a tentative D call TRBD2 (5 bases). Trimming left V 4 bases short and J 2 bases short, with 12 bases between. This CDR3 has 15 residues. CDR1 and CDR2 (germline): SGHTA, FQGNSA.